Given below is one TCR beta chain in context. Its target is unknown. TCRdb ran MiXCR on the RT-PCR reads and lists one entry per CDR3 protein. Among about 23,000 distinct CDR3 sequences listed, 60% to 80% were seen once. The sample comes from a study of yellow fever vaccine responses in identical twins. Study-level points and caveats: Reportedly, twins showed a vaccine T cell response that looked partly convergent and partly personalized.

The CDR3 runs 16 residues. With 3 bases removed from V and 7 bases from J, the gap between germline ends came to 19 bases. CDR1 is MNHEY and CDR2 is SMNVEV in the germline V gene (reference sequence). This specimen was T cells from blood (PBMCs), unsorted or a sorted subset (not recorded which), taken before or after yellow fever vaccination (not recorded which). This rearrangement joins TRBV27 to TRBJ2-1, with D perhaps TRBD2 (7 bases). The clonotype comes from a woman under 30 who received the yellow fever vaccine. CDR3 sequence (DNA): TGTGCCAGCAGTTTTCCCCTGGGGGGGGGCGGGAATGAGCAGTTCTTC. Protein sequence: CASSFPLGGGGNEQFF.